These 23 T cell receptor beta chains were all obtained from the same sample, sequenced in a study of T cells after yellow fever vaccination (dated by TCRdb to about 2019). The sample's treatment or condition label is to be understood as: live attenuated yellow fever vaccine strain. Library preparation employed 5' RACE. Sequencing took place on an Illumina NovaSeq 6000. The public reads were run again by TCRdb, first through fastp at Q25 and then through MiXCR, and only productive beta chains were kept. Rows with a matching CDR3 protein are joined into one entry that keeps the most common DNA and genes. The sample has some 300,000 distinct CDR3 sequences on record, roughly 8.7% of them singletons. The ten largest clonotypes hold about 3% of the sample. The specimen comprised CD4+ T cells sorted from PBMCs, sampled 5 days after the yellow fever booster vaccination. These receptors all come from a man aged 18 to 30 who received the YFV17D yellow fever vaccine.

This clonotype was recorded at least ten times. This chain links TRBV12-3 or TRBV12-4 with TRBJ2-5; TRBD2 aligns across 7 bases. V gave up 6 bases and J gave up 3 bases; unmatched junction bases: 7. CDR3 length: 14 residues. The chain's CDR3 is CASSTLAREETQYF. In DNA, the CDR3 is TGTGCCAGCAGCACACTAGCGCGTGAAGAGACCCAGTACTTC.

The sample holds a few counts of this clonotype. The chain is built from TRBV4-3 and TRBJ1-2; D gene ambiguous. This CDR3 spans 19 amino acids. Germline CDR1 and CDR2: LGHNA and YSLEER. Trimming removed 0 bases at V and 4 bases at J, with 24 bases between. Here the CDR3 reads CASSQDPHPARDPSYGYTF. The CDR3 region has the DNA TGCGCCAGCAGCCAAGATCCTCATCCAGCCCGGGATCCGAGCTATGGCTACACCTTC.

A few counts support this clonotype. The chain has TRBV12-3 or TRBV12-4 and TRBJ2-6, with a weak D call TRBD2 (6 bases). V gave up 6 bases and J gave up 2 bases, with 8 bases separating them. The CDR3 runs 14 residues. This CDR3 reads CASSPGAGANVLTF. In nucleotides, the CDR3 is TGTGCCAGCAGCCCGGGAGCTGGGGCCAACGTCCTGACTTTC.

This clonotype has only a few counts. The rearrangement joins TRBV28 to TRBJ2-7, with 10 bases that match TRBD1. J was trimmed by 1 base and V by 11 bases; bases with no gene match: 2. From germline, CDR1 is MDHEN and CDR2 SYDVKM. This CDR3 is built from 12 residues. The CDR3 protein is CAGTGASYEQYV. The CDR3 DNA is TGTGCCGGGACAGGGGCATCCTACGAGCAGTACGTC.

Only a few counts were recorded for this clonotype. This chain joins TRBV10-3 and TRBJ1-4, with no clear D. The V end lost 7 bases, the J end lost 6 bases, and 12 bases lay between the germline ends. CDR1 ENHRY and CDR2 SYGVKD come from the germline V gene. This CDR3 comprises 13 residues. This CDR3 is CAINSGSDEKLFF. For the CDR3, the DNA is TGTGCCATCAACTCCGGTTCGGATGAAAAACTGTTTTTT.

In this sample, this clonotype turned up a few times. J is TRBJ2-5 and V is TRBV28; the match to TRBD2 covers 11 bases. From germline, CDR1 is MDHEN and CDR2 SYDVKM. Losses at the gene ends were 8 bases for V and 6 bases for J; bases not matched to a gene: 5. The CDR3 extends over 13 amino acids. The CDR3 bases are TGTGCCAGCCGACTAGCGGGGTGGAAGACCCAGTACTTC. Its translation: CASRLAGWKTQYF.

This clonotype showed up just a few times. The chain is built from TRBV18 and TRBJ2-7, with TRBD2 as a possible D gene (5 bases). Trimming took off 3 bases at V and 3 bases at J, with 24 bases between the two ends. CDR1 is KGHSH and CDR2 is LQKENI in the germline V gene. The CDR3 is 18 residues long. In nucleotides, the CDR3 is TGTGCCAGCTCACCTGGAAGCGGTATCTCCCCTGTAAGCTACGAGCAGTACTTC. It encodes CASSPGSGISPVSYEQYF.

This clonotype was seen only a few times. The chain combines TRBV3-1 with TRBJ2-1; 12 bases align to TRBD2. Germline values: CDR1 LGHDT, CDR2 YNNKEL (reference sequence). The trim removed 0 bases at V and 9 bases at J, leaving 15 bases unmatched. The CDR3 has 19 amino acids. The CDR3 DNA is TGTGCCAGCAGCCAAGAATCCCCACTAGCGGGGGGTAACCAGGGTGAGCAGTTCTTC. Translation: CASSQESPLAGGNQGEQFF.

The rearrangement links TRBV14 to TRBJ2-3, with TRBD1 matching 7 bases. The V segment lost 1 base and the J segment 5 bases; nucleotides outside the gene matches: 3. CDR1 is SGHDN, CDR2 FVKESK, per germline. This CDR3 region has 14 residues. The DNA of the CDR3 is TGTGCCAGCAGCCAAGGACAGGGAATAGATACGCAGTATTTT. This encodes CASSQGQGIDTQYF.

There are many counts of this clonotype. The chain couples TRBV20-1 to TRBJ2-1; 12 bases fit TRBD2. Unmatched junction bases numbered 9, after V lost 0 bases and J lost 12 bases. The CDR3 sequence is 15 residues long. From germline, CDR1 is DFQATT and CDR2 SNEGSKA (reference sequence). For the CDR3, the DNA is TGCAGTGCTAGAGATCCCACGACTAGCGGGGGTGGGCAGTTCTTC. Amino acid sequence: CSARDPTTSGGGQFF.

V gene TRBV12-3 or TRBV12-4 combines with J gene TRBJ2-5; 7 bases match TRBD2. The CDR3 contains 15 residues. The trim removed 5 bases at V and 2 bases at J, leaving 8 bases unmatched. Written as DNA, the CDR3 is TGTGCCAGCAGTCCTCAAGCGGGACCACAAGAGACCCAGTACTTC. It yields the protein CASSPQAGPQETQYF.

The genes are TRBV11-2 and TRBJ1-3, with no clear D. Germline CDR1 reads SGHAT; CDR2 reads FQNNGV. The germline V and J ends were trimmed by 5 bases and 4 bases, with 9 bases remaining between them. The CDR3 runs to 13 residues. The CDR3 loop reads CASSRDQGNTIYF. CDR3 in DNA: TGTGCCAGCAGCAGGGATCAGGGAAACACCATATATTTT.

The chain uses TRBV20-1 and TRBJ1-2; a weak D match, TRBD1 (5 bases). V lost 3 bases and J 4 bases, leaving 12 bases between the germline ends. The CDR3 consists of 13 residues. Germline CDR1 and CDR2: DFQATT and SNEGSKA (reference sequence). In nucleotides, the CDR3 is TGCAGTGCTAGGACAGCCGAGGGCTATGGCTACACCTTC. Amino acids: CSARTAEGYGYTF.

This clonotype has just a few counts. The CDR3, as DNA: TGCAGTGCTAGTAGCGGACAAAGCTACGAGCAGTACTTC. Amino acid sequence: CSASSGQSYEQYF. The chain carries TRBV20-1 and TRBJ2-7; perhaps TRBD2 as D (6 bases). The germline V and J ends were trimmed by 3 bases and 3 bases, with 12 bases remaining between them. Germline loops: CDR1 DFQATT, CDR2 SNEGSKA (reference sequence). The CDR3 runs 13 residues.

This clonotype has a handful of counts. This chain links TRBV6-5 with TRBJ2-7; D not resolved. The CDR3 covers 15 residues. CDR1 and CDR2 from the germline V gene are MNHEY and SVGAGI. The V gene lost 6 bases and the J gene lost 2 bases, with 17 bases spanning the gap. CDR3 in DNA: TGTGCCAGCAGCCCGAGTAGGGCTTCTCCCTACGAGCAGTACTTC. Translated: CASSPSRASPYEQYF.

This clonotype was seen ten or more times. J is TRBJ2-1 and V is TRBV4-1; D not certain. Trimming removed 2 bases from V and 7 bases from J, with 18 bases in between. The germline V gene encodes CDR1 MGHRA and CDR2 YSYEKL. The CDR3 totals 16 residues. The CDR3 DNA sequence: TGCGCCAGCAGCCAACCCCTAAGGACGGGTCAAAATGAGCAGTTCTTC. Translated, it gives CASSQPLRTGQNEQFF.

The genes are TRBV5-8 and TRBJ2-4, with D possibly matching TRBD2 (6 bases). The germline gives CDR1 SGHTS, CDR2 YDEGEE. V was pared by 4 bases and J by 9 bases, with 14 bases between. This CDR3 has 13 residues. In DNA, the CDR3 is TGTGCCAGCAGCCCCAGGGCGGGGAGCATTCAGTACTTC. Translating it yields CASSPRAGSIQYF. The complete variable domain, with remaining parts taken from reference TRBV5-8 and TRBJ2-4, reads EAGVTQSPTHLIKTRGQQATLRCSPISGHTSVYWYQQALGLGLQFLLWYDEGEERNRGNFPPRFSGRQFPNYSSELNVNALELEDSALYLCASSPRAGSIQYFGAGTRLSVL.

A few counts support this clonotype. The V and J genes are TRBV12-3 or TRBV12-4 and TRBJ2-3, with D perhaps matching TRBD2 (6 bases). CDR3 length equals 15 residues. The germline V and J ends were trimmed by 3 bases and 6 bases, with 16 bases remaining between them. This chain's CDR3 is CASSLGRLSGDTQYF. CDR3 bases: TGTGCCAGCAGTTTGGGGAGGCTTTCCGGGGATACGCAGTATTTT.

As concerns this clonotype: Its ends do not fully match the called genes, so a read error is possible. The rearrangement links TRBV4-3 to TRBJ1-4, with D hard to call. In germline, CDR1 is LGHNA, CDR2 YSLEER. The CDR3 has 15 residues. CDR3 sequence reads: CASRQTHAENEKLFF. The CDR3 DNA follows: TGCGCCAGCCGCCAAACACACGCCGAGAATGAAAAACTGTTTTTT.

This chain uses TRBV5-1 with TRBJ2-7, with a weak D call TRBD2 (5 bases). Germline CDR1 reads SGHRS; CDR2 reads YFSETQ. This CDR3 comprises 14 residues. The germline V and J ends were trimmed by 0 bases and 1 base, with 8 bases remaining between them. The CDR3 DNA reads TGCGCCAGCAGCTTGGCTAGCAATTCCTACGAGCAGTACTTC. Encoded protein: CASSLASNSYEQYF.

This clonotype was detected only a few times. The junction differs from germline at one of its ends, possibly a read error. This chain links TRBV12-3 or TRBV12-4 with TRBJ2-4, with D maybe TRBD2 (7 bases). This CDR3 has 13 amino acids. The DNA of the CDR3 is TGTGCCAGCAGTCAGTCGGGGGGCGACATCCAGTACTTC. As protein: CASSQSGGDIQYF.

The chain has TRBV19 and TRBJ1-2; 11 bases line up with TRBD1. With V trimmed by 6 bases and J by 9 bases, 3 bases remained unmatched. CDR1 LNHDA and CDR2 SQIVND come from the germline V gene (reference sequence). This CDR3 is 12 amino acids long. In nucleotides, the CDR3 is TGTGCCAGTAGCGGGACAGGGGGGAGCTACACCTTC. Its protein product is CASSGTGGSYTF.

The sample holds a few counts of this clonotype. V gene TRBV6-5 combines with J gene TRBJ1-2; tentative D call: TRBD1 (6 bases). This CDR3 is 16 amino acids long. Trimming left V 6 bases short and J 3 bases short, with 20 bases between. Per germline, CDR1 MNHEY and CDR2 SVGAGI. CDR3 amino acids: CASSPPGGPAYYGYTF. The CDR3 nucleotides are TGTGCCAGCAGCCCTCCGGGGGGGCCGGCATACTATGGCTACACCTTC.